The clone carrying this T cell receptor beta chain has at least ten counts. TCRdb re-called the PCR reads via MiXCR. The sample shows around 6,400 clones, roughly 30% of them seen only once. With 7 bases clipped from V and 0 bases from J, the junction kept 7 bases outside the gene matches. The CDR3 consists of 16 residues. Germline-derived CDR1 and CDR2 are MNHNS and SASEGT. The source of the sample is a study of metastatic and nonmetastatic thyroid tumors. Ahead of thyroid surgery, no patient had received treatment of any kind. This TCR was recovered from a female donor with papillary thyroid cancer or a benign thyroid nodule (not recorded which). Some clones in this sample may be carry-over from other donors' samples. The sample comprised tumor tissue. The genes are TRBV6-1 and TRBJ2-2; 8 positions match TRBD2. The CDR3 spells CASTPLAGPNTGELFF. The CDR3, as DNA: TGTGCCAGCACCCCCCTAGCGGGTCCGAACACCGGGGAGCTGTTTTTT.